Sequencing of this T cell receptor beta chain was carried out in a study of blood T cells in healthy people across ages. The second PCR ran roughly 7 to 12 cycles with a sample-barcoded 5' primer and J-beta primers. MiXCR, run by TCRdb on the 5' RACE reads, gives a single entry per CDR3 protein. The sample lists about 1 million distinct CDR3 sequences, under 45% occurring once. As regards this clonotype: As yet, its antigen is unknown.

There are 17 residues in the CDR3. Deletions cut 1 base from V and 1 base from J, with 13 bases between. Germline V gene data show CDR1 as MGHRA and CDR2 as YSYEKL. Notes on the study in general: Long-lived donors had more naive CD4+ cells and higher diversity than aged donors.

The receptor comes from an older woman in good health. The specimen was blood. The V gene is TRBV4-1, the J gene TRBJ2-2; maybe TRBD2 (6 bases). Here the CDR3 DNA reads TGCGCCAGCAGCCAAGGTCAGCGGGCCGTGAACACCGGGGAGCTGTTTTTT. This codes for CASSQGQRAVNTGELFF.